This is a list of T cell receptor beta chains from one sample in a study of blood T cell repertoires in COVID-19. The assay was immunoSEQ multiplex PCR, and TCRdb's table has in-frame clones only and misses some. This sample carries about 110,000 clones, less than 80% of them seen once, and the ten largest clones take approximately 22%. The sequenced sample consisted of peripheral blood. These receptors all come from a man aged 65-85 years with active or convalescent COVID-19. The CDR3 runs from the conserved cysteine through the conserved F or W. Each record gives: J gene, V gene, clone size, D gene, CDR3 protein, CDR3 DNA. A D gene is named only where the DNA matches it firmly. Some rows have no size entry. The others give once, few or many, or a class for an expanded clone.

TRBJ1-1 | TRBV6-5 | . | . | CASSRDSNTEAFF | TGTGCCAGCAGCAGGGACTCCAACACTGAAGCTTTCTTT
TRBJ1-5 | TRBV2 | . | TRBD1 | CASSEGQGEQPQHF | TGTGCCAGCAGTGAGGGGCAGGGGGAACAGCCCCAGCATTTT
TRBJ1-2 | TRBV11-2 | . | . | CASSQGTGNNYGYTF | TGTGCCAGCAGCCAAGGCACAGGCAATAACTATGGCTACACCTTC
TRBJ2-5 | TRBV4-1 | . | TRBD1 | CASSLRDRAETQYF | TGCGCCAGCAGCCTACGGGACAGGGCGGAGACCCAGTACTTC
TRBJ1-5 | TRBV28 | . | . | CASRSGGAQNQPQHF | TGTGCCAGCAGGTCGGGGGGGGCGCAAAATCAGCCCCAGCATTTT
TRBJ1-2 | TRBV19 | once | TRBD1 | CASTLQGSSGYTF | TGTGCCAGCACGCTACAGGGGAGCTCCGGCTACACCTTC
TRBJ2-5 | TRBV28 | . | . | CASTLTGEGTETQYF | TGTGCCAGCACCTTGACAGGGGAGGGGACAGAGACCCAGTACTTC
TRBJ1-5 | TRBV5-1 | few | TRBD1 | CASSLGPTGFSQPQHF | TGCGCCAGCAGCTTGGGCCCGACAGGGTTTAGCCAGCCCCAGCATTTT
TRBJ1-2 | TRBV7-9 | few | . | CASSLGNSFYGYTF | TGTGCCAGCAGCTTAGGCAACTCTTTTTATGGCTACACCTTC
TRBJ2-5 | TRBV5-1 | . | . | CASSLGTRGQETQYF | TGCGCCAGCAGCTTGGGCACAAGGGGTCAAGAGACCCAGTACTTC
TRBJ2-5 | TRBV7-9 | once | TRBD1 | CASSLGRQGGKETQYF | TGTGCCAGCAGCTTAGGCCGACAGGGGGGTAAAGAGACCCAGTACTTC
TRBJ2-3 | TRBV5-5 | . | TRBD1 | CASSSGQHTDTQYF | TGTGCCAGCAGCTCGGGACAGCACACAGATACGCAGTATTTT
TRBJ1-5 | TRBV5-1 | . | TRBD1 | CASSPTQGRQPQHF | TGCGCCAGCAGCCCTACACAGGGGCGGCAGCCCCAGCATTTT
TRBJ2-1 | TRBV29-1 | once | TRBD2 | CSAGRGGRGYEQFF | TGCAGCGCCGGACGGGGCGGGAGGGGGTATGAGCAGTTCTTC